This T cell receptor (beta chain) was retrieved from a study of glioma-infiltrating T cells after dendritic cell vaccination. Study information: Treatment, given 2003 to 2012, was autologous tumor lysate-pulsed dendritic cell vaccination. Dendritic cells derived from monocytes and pulsed with autologous tumor lysate formed the vaccine.

General study points: Complete blood and tumor specimen sets were limited to few patients.

The CDR3 covers 16 residues. Germline V CDR1 and CDR2: MGHRA, YSYEKL. The trim removed 0 bases at V and 12 bases at J, leaving 12 bases unmatched. Selection required adequate fresh-frozen tumor tissue plus more than two years' survival data. This clone is a singleton in its sample. Its specificity is not known. Produced via immunoSEQ multiplex PCR; TCRdb's table is partial and in-frame only. The table lists nearly 85,000 clones, about 87% of them singletons. The rearrangement links TRBV4-1 to TRBJ2-1, with TRBD2 matching 9 bases. This sequence was found in a human donor with glioblastoma. This specimen was blood, taken before dendritic cell vaccination. The CDR3 DNA sequence: TGCGCCAGCAGCCAAGATACTGCGGGGGGGCCGTTGGCGCAGTTCTTC. This gives the protein CASSQDTAGGPLAQFF.